This T cell receptor (beta chain) was documented in a study of tissue T cells after allogeneic stem cell transplantation. With 4 bases clipped from V and 6 bases from J, the junction kept 3 bases outside the gene matches. This CDR3 is built from 14 residues. CDR1 KGHTA and CDR2 FRNEEI come from the germline V gene. Time point described: mouse harvest day 7 after allogeneic transplant. The graft held 10^6 splenic CD5+ T cells and 10^7 T-cell-depleted bone marrow cells. B6 (H2b) cells into BALB/c (H2d) mice; tissues taken at day 7 or 14. The data were produced by immunoSEQ multiplex PCR, yet TCRdb's version contains in-frame clones alone and is incomplete. The repertoire holds approximately 7,300 clones, 50% seen once, with around 12% in the top ten. This clone was detected once. The germline and genes are mouse ones. The sequence runs out 1 residue before the end of the CDR3; the remainder is reconstructed from the germline J gene.

The source of this sequence is a female BALB/c mouse given C57BL/6 T cells with graft-versus-host disease after an allogeneic hematopoietic cell transplant. Input material: lymph node tissue. The rearrangement joins TRBV24 to TRBJ2-1; 10 nucleotides match TRBD1. CDR3 protein: CASSPRDRGAEQFF. Incomplete CDR3 DNA: TGTGCCAGCAGTCCTCGGGACAGGGGTGCTGAGCAGTTC.